What follows describes a single T cell receptor beta chain. The data were taken from a study of blood T cell repertoires in COVID-19. Study-level information: The analysed material was cDNA or gDNA that came from T cells, B-cell-depleted T cells, or PBMCs.

Produced via immunoSEQ multiplex PCR; TCRdb's table is partial and in-frame only. In the table there are approximately 200,000 clones, 88% of which are singletons. This receptor was obtained from a man aged 18 to 35 with active or convalescent COVID-19. The sequencing sample was made of peripheral blood.

CDR3 sequence: CASRGGGPVPYYTF. The CDR3 bases are TGTGCCAGCAGAGGCGGCGGGCCCGTACCCTACTACACCTTC. V and J are TRBV27 and TRBJ1-2; no clear D. Germline CDR1 is MNHEY and CDR2 is SMNVEV (reference sequence). CDR3 size: 14 residues. V dropped 6 bases and J dropped 10 bases, with 21 bases sitting between them.